These T cell receptor beta chains were read from a single sample in a study of response to subunit inactivated influenza vaccine. MiXCR, run by TCRdb on the RT-PCR reads, gives a single entry per CDR3 protein. This table has around 650,000 distinct CDR3 sequences, more than 15% appearing once. The material sequenced was PBMCs from blood, taken approximately 12 days after vaccination. The receptors were sampled from a man aged 50 to 59 who received an inactivated influenza vaccine. CDR3s include the opening cysteine and the closing phenylalanine or tryptophan. D genes are given only for firm matches. Where a row states a size, it is once, few, many or the class of an expanded clone; other rows omit it.

v_call	d_call	j_call	clone_size	cdr3_aa	cdr3_nt
TRBV4-3	.	TRBJ2-5	few	CASSQDLVYSGETQYF	TGCGCCAGCAGCCAAGATTTGGTCTATTCGGGGGAGACCCAGTACTTC
TRBV4-3	TRBD1	TRBJ2-3	.	CASSQTGGWGDTQYF	TGCGCCAGCAGCCAGACAGGGGGCTGGGGAGATACGCAGTATTTT
TRBV28	.	TRBJ2-5	.	CASSWGAGAETQYF	TGTGCCAGCAGTTGGGGCGCCGGGGCAGAGACCCAGTACTTC
TRBV5-1	.	TRBJ2-3	few	CASSPIGDTQYF	TGCGCCAGCAGCCCTATAGGGGATACGCAGTATTTT
TRBV11-2	.	TRBJ2-4	.	CASSLGEGEPIF	TGTGCCAGCAGCTTAGGAGAGGGGGAGCCTATCTTC
TRBV20-1	.	TRBJ1-2	.	CSARTQGGYTF	TGCAGTGCTAGAACCCAGGGTGGCTACACCTTC
TRBV29-1	TRBD2	TRBJ2-7	many	CSVPGGASYEQYF	TGCAGCGTCCCGGGGGGGGCCAGCTACGAGCAGTACTTC
TRBV5-1	TRBD2	TRBJ2-1	many	CASSLALAAGDEQFF	TGCGCCAGCAGCTTGGCCCTAGCGGCTGGCGATGAGCAGTTCTTC
TRBV29-1	.	TRBJ2-5	few	CSVVASNQETQYF	TGCAGCGTTGTAGCCAGCAACCAAGAGACCCAGTACTTC
TRBV5-1	.	TRBJ1-1	many	CASREQAGTEAFF	TGCGCCAGCAGAGAACAGGCGGGCACTGAAGCTTTCTTT
TRBV27	TRBD2	TRBJ2-5	.	CASRPLRSSGRARETQYF	TGTGCCAGCAGACCCCTCCGAAGTAGCGGGAGGGCCCGGGAGACCCAGTACTTC
TRBV30	.	TRBJ2-3	.	CAWREGIHTQYF	TGTGCCTGGAGGGAGGGCATACATACGCAGTATTTT
TRBV2	.	TRBJ2-3	.	CASSLRQKSTDTQYF	TGTGCCAGCAGCTTAAGACAGAAGAGCACAGATACGCAGTATTTT
TRBV4-1	.	TRBJ1-5	few	CASSQEAREGQPQHF	TGCGCCAGCAGCCAAGAAGCCCGCGAGGGCCAGCCCCAGCATTTT
TRBV27	TRBD1	TRBJ1-1	.	CASSFGQGTTEAFF	TGTGCCAGCAGTTTCGGACAGGGAACCACTGAAGCTTTCTTT
TRBV7-8	TRBD2	TRBJ2-3	.	CASSRIAGGMPDTQYF	TGTGCCAGCAGCCGAATAGCGGGGGGGATGCCAGATACGCAGTATTTT
TRBV10-3	.	TRBJ2-5	.	CAISDPGKETQYF	TGTGCCATCAGTGACCCGGGGAAAGAGACCCAGTACTTC
TRBV6-1	.	TRBJ1-1	once	CASSESGGTRGF	TGTGCCAGCAGTGAAAGCGGTGGGACCCGGGGCTTT
TRBV6-2/TRBV6-3	TRBD1	TRBJ1-2	few	CASSPGTGLSSNYGYTF	TGTGCCAGCAGTCCTGGGACAGGCCTGAGCTCTAACTATGGCTACACCTTC
TRBV20-1	.	TRBJ1-2	many	CSAYPQGPNYGYTF	TGCAGTGCCTATCCCCAGGGGCCTAACTATGGCTACACCTTC
TRBV27	.	TRBJ1-5	.	CASSPGQSFWQPQHF	TGTGCCAGCAGTCCTGGACAGAGCTTTTGGCAGCCCCAGCATTTT
TRBV6-1	TRBD2	TRBJ2-2	few	CASSPAPGLATELFF	TGTGCCAGCAGCCCCGCCCCGGGACTAGCAACGGAGCTGTTTTTT
TRBV7-9	TRBD1	TRBJ1-4	few	CASSFTPGQGNEKLFF	TGTGCCAGCAGCTTTACCCCGGGACAGGGGAATGAAAAACTGTTTTTT
TRBV4-1	TRBD2	TRBJ2-3	.	CASRRGASTDTQYF	TGCGCCAGCAGGCGGGGGGCTAGCACAGATACGCAGTATTTT
TRBV7-9	TRBD2	TRBJ2-7	.	CASSVLSGRDNEQYF	TGTGCCAGCAGCGTACTCAGCGGGAGAGACAACGAGCAGTACTTC
TRBV5-1	.	TRBJ2-6	once	CASSLGDIPGANVLTF	TGCGCCAGCAGCTTGGGGGACATTCCTGGGGCCAACGTCCTGACTTTC
TRBV25-1	.	TRBJ1-6	few	CASSESKIGSYNSPLHF	TGTGCCAGCAGTGAATCCAAGATAGGCTCCTATAATTCACCCCTCCACTTT
TRBV20-1	TRBD2	TRBJ2-3	many	CSAKGGRTSGGDTQYF	TGCAGTGCTAAGGGGGGCCGAACTAGCGGGGGAGATACGCAGTATTTT
TRBV4-3	TRBD2	TRBJ2-4	few	CASSQGWTSGGLAKNIQYF	TGCGCCAGCAGCCAAGGCTGGACTAGCGGGGGGTTAGCCAAAAACATTCAGTACTTC
TRBV6-5	.	TRBJ1-4	.	CASSLGGLTNEKLFF	TGTGCCAGCAGTTTAGGGGGGCTTACTAATGAAAAACTGTTTTTT
TRBV28	.	TRBJ1-1	many	CASRTAAGEAFF	TGTGCCAGCAGGACGGCAGCTGGTGAAGCTTTCTTT
TRBV10-3	TRBD1	TRBJ2-1	.	CAISAWRDRDYNEQFF	TGTGCCATCAGTGCTTGGAGGGACAGGGACTACAATGAGCAGTTCTTC
TRBV12-3/TRBV12-4	.	TRBJ1-2	few	CASTSGPSFYGYTF	TGTGCCAGCACCTCAGGCCCAAGTTTCTATGGCTACACCTTC
TRBV12-3/TRBV12-4	.	TRBJ2-2	few	CASQGGNTGELFF	TGTGCCAGCCAGGGGGGAAACACCGGGGAGCTGTTTTTT
TRBV7-2	.	TRBJ2-7	.	CASSTSHSYEQYF	TGTGCCAGCAGCACCAGTCACTCCTACGAGCAGTACTTC
TRBV29-1	TRBD1	TRBJ1-2	many	CSVGQGARGYTF	TGCAGCGTCGGACAGGGGGCTCGTGGCTACACCTTC
TRBV20-1	.	TRBJ2-7	.	CSATGRTTTYEQYF	TGCAGTGCAACCGGACGCACTACCACCTACGAGCAGTACTTC
TRBV6-2/TRBV6-3	TRBD2	TRBJ2-1	few	CASSPTSLANEQFF	TGTGCCAGCAGTCCGACTAGCTTGGCCAATGAGCAGTTCTTC
TRBV20-1	.	TRBJ2-3	.	CSARQPQDTQYF	TGCAGTGCTAGGCAGCCACAAGATACGCAGTATTTT
TRBV5-1	.	TRBJ1-1	many	CASRRQLNTEAFF	TGCGCCAGCCGACGGCAACTGAACACTGAAGCTTTCTTT
TRBV28	TRBD2	TRBJ2-2	few	CASSPNREGDTGELFF	TGTGCCAGCAGTCCGAACCGGGAGGGCGACACCGGGGAGCTGTTTTTT
TRBV20-1	.	TRBJ2-7	many	CSVRKNEQYF	TGCAGTGTTAGAAAGAACGAGCAGTACTTC
TRBV6-2/TRBV6-3	.	TRBJ1-2	.	CASSDPDYGYTF	TGTGCCAGCAGTGACCCGGACTATGGCTACACCTTC
TRBV28	.	TRBJ2-1	few	CASKRPGGRTYNEQFF	TGTGCCAGCAAGCGACCAGGGGGGAGGACCTACAATGAGCAGTTCTTC
TRBV5-1	.	TRBJ2-1	few	CASSPTVVTEQFF	TGCGCCAGCAGCCCGACAGTGGTAACTGAGCAGTTCTTC
TRBV18	.	TRBJ1-5	.	CASSPPGGDQPQHF	TGTGCCAGCTCACCACCCGGAGGGGATCAGCCCCAGCATTTT
TRBV5-1	.	TRBJ1-1	few	CASSLAGQPNTEAFF	TGCGCCAGCAGCCTGGCGGGACAACCGAACACTGAAGCTTTCTTT
TRBV20-1	.	TRBJ2-3	few	CSARGGLFPANTQYF	TGCAGTGCTAGAGGGGGACTCTTCCCCGCAAATACGCAGTATTTT
TRBV11-3	TRBD2	TRBJ2-2	.	CASSLGGSVYTGELFF	TGTGCCAGCAGCTTAGGCGGGAGTGTCTACACCGGGGAGCTGTTTTTT
TRBV7-2	TRBD2	TRBJ2-7	few	CASSLTSGSGEQYF	TGTGCCAGCAGCTTAACTAGCGGGAGTGGGGAGCAGTACTTC
TRBV20-1	.	TRBJ2-5	few	CSLPKETQYF	TGCAGTTTGCCCAAAGAGACCCAGTACTTC
TRBV6-5	.	TRBJ1-5	few	CASSYSRGNQPQHF	TGTGCCAGCAGTTACTCCAGGGGAAATCAGCCCCAGCATTTT
TRBV27	TRBD2	TRBJ2-3	.	CASSFIGRGPSTDTQYF	TGTGCCAGCAGTTTTATCGGGAGGGGCCCTAGCACAGATACGCAGTATTTT